The 20 T cell receptor beta chains given below trace back to one sample, sequenced in a study of blood T cell repertoires in COVID-19. Measured with immunoSEQ multiplex PCR; TCRdb has only the in-frame clones, and not every one. The sample records some 88,000 clones, approximately 85% being singletons. The sequencing input was peripheral blood. The source is a man in his sixties with acute or convalescent COVID-19.

The V and J genes are TRBV7-7 and TRBJ2-5; 9 bases line up with TRBD2. The CDR3 consists of 14 residues. In germline, CDR1 is SSHAT, CDR2 FNYEAQ (reference sequence). Losses at the gene ends were 0 bases for V and 7 bases for J; bases not matched to a gene: 3. CDR3 DNA sequence: TGTGCCAGCAGCTTAGCCGGCGGGGGGGGGACCCAGTACTTC. Protein: CASSLAGGGGTQYF.

The chain recombines TRBV9 with TRBJ2-6, with D uncertain. The CDR3 totals 15 residues. Germline V gene data show CDR1 as SGDLS and CDR2 as YYNGEE. Trimming cost V 0 bases and J 4 bases, with 8 bases left between them. The CDR3 sequence: CASSVGASGANVLTF. CDR3 nucleotides: TGTGCCAGCAGCGTAGGGGCCTCAGGGGCCAACGTCCTGACTTTC. Using reference TRBV9 and TRBJ2-6 for the parts outside the CDR3, the full variable domain is DSGVTQTPKHLITATGQRVTLRCSPRSGDLSVYWYQQSLDQGLQFLIQYYNGEERAKGNILERFSAQQFPDLHSELNLSSLELGDSALYFCASSVGASGANVLTFGAGSRLTVL.

The chain joins TRBV6-5 to TRBJ1-4; possible D gene TRBD1, 6 bases. The germline V gene has CDR1 MNHEY and CDR2 SVGAGI. The V and J ends lost 6 bases and 0 bases respectively, with 11 bases between them. The CDR3 spans 15 residues. CDR3 sequence: CASSFSGATNEKLFF. CDR3 in DNA: TGTGCCAGCAGCTTCTCAGGGGCAACTAATGAAAAACTGTTTTTT.

This chain uses TRBV4-2 with TRBJ1-2; D may be TRBD1 (5 bases). This CDR3 is 17 amino acids long. Germline V gene lookup returns CDR1 LGHNA and CDR2 YNFKEQ. V gave up 3 bases and J gave up 3 bases, with 20 bases separating them. As DNA, the CDR3 is TGTGCCAGCAGCCAGCAAAGAGGGCCAGGGAGGGACTATGGCTACACCTTC. It encodes CASSQQRGPGRDYGYTF.

The gene calls are TRBV7-2 and TRBJ1-4; TRBD1 might be the D (5 bases). Germline lookup yields CDR1 SGHTA and CDR2 FQGNSA. V lost 5 bases, J lost 3 bases, and 13 bases lay in between. This CDR3 has 15 residues. In DNA, the CDR3 is TGTGCCAGCAGCCCAACGGGGGTGGCTAATGAAAAACTGTTTTTT. Its translation: CASSPTGVANEKLFF.

The chain employs TRBV11-1 and TRBJ2-3, with 10 bases identical to TRBD2. The CDR3 is 14 residues long. V shed 4 bases and J 7 bases; nucleotides not matched to a gene: 5. From germline, CDR1 is SGHAT and CDR2 FQDESV (reference sequence). As DNA, the CDR3 is TGTGCCAGCAGCTCTAGCGGGGGAGGTCATACGCAGTATTTT. Residues: CASSSSGGGHTQYF.

The V gene is TRBV9, the J gene TRBJ1-3; TRBD1 might be the D (6 bases). Trimming shortened V by 1 base and J by 6 bases, and 8 bases separated the two germline ends. Germline CDR1 reads SGDLS; CDR2 reads YYNGEE. This CDR3 contains 13 residues. The CDR3 reads CASSVPGENTIYF. The CDR3, as DNA: TGTGCCAGCAGCGTACCAGGGGAAAACACCATATATTTT.

The chain combines TRBV18 with TRBJ1-2; 7 bases are shared with TRBD1. CDR1 is KGHSH, CDR2 LQKENI, per germline. The CDR3 consists of 14 residues. Trimming cost V 3 bases and J 3 bases; bases outside gene matches: 4. The chain's CDR3 is CASSPTTGYYGYTF. The CDR3 DNA is TGTGCCAGCTCACCGACGACAGGGTACTATGGCTACACCTTC. Full variable domain (rest looked up from reference TRBV18 and TRBJ1-2): NAGVMQNPRHLVRRRGQEARLRCSPMKGHSHVYWYRQLPEEGLKFMVYLQKENIIDESGMPKERFSAEFPKEGPSILRIQQVVRGDSAAYFCASSPTTGYYGYTFGSGTRLTVV.

This sequence joins TRBV6-5 and TRBJ2-3, with D unresolved. V dropped 6 bases and J dropped 1 base, with 14 bases sitting between them. There are 15 residues in the CDR3. CDR1 MNHEY and CDR2 SVGAGI come from the germline V gene. The CDR3 coding sequence is TGTGCCAGCAGACCTGGGTCTCGGGGCACAGATACGCAGTATTTT. This translates into CASRPGSRGTDTQYF.

The rearrangement joins TRBV18 to TRBJ2-3; no clear D gene. The CDR3 consists of 14 residues. Germline lookup yields CDR1 KGHSH and CDR2 LQKENI. V lost 2 bases to trimming and J lost 7 bases, with 13 bases between them. CDR3: CASSPRQSRYTQYF. CDR3 DNA: TGTGCCAGCTCACCAAGGCAGTCGAGGTATACGCAGTATTTT.

The chain combines TRBV6-2 or TRBV6-3 with TRBJ2-7; 7 bases are a match to TRBD1. V was pared by 2 bases and J by 0 bases, with 7 bases of the junction left unmatched. There are 16 residues in the CDR3. The germline V gene encodes CDR1 MNHEY and CDR2 SVGEGT. CDR3 sequence: CASSYAADRVSYEQYF. CDR3 DNA sequence: TGTGCCAGCAGTTACGCCGCCGACAGGGTCTCCTACGAGCAGTACTTC.

The chain uses TRBV18 and TRBJ2-2; 8 nucleotides line up with TRBD1. The CDR3 totals 16 residues. In germline, CDR1 is KGHSH, CDR2 LQKENI. With 3 bases clipped from V and 5 bases from J, the junction kept 8 bases outside the gene matches. The CDR3 sequence: CASSPSGGDRTGELFF. DNA for the CDR3: TGTGCCAGCTCACCCTCAGGGGGCGATCGAACCGGGGAGCTGTTTTTT.

V gene TRBV5-6 combines with J gene TRBJ2-1, with 10 bases lining up with TRBD1. CDR1 and CDR2 from the germline V gene are SGHDT and YYEEEE. This CDR3 has 13 residues. Unmatched junction bases numbered 5, after V lost 4 bases and J lost 10 bases. The CDR3 DNA reads as TGTGCCAGCAGCACGGACAGGGGGAAGGAGCAGTTCTTC. Translating gives CASSTDRGKEQFF.

The rearrangement uses TRBV15 and TRBJ2-3; the D gene is possibly TRBD1 (5 bases). The CDR3 covers 14 residues. Germline values: CDR1 LNHNV, CDR2 YYDKDF (reference sequence). Trimming pared 3 bases from V and 1 base from J, leaving 8 bases between. The CDR3 coding sequence is TGTGCCACCAGCAGGGGCAGGGGCACAGATACGCAGTATTTT. This gives the protein CATSRGRGTDTQYF.

This rearrangement joins TRBV29-1 to TRBJ1-1; 7 bases are shared with TRBD1. The CDR3 runs 11 residues. With V trimmed by 6 bases and J by 5 bases, 3 bases remained unmatched. The V gene's germline CDR1 is SQVTM and CDR2 ANQGSEA. In DNA, the CDR3 is TGCAGCGTAAAGACAGGGACTGAAGCTTTCTTT. This codes for CSVKTGTEAFF. Full variable domain (remainder filled in from reference TRBV29-1 and TRBJ1-1): SAVISQKPSRDICQRGTSLTIQCQVDSQVTMMFWYRQQPGQSLTLIATANQGSEATYESGFVIDKFPISRPNLTFSTLTVSNMSPEDSSIYLCSVKTGTEAFFGQGTRLTVV.

The V and J genes are TRBV6-1 and TRBJ1-1, with a tentative D call TRBD1 (5 bases). Germline CDR1 MNHNS, CDR2 SASEGT. Trimming removed 1 base at V and 6 bases at J, with 12 bases between. The CDR3 contains 14 residues. The CDR3 loop reads CASSEGYRSPEAFF. The DNA for the CDR3 is TGTGCCAGCAGTGAAGGTTACAGGTCCCCTGAAGCTTTCTTT.

The chain carries TRBV7-8 and TRBJ1-3; D call uncertain. V shed 3 bases and J shed 2 bases, with 14 bases lying between them. This CDR3 comprises 16 residues. Germline V gene lookup returns CDR1 SGHVS and CDR2 FQNEAQ. CDR3 amino acids: CASSFTNHPTGNTIYF. DNA of the CDR3: TGTGCCAGCAGCTTCACAAACCACCCCACTGGAAACACCATATATTTT.

The rearrangement links TRBV6-5 to TRBJ2-1; TRBD2 matches at 7 bases. From germline, CDR1 is MNHEY and CDR2 SVGAGI. The CDR3 is 13 amino acids. The ends lost 2 bases at V and 9 bases at J; junction bases unmatched: 4. The DNA for the CDR3 is TGTGCCAGCAGTTACGGACGCGGGGGTGAGCAGTTCTTC. Its protein is CASSYGRGGEQFF.

In DNA form, the CDR3 reads TGTGCCAGCAGCCCATCAACGGGGAGCTTTCGGGTAGCAAAACTGTTTTTT. This encodes CASSPSTGSFRVAKLFF. The chain is built from TRBV3-1 (or the pseudogene TRBV3-2) and TRBJ1-4; D is unresolved. This CDR3 has 17 amino acids. Trimming took off 4 bases at V and 10 bases at J, with 25 bases between the two ends. Germline assignment: CDR1 LGHDT and CDR2 YNNKEL (reference sequence).

The chain links TRBV27 to TRBJ2-5; 12 bases are a match to TRBD2. Germline V lookup: CDR1 MNHEY, CDR2 SMNVEV (reference sequence). J lost 0 bases, V lost 5 bases, and 1 base had no gene match. The CDR3 sequence is 15 residues long. Here the CDR3 DNA reads TGTGCCAGCAGTCTAGCGGGAGGGTACCAAGAGACCCAGTACTTC. Translation: CASSLAGGYQETQYF.